The sequence of this TCR beta chain was determined in a study of blood T cell repertoires in COVID-19. Per germline, CDR1 PRHDT and CDR2 FYEKMQ (reference sequence). V was clipped by 0 bases and J by 1 base, with 8 bases between them. This CDR3 comprises 15 residues. The method was immunoSEQ multiplex PCR; TCRdb's version includes in-frame clones alone and lacks a portion of them. The sample holds around 300,000 clones, roughly nine tenths seen once. The V gene is TRBV13, the J gene TRBJ2-3; possibly TRBD2 for D (5 bases). This clonotype was sampled from a woman between 40 and 50 years old who had recovered from COVID-19. The sequenced sample consisted of peripheral blood. The CDR3 sequence: CASSLGGEGTDTQYF. The CDR3 DNA reads TGTGCCAGCAGCTTAGGGGGAGAGGGCACAGATACGCAGTATTTT.